This T cell receptor (beta chain) was found in a study of T cell responses to AZD1222 COVID-19 vaccine (TCRdb year 2021). Regarding the complete study: A total of 233 trial participants underwent TCR sequencing, of whom 207 had received two doses of AZD1222 and some 26 had received two doses of the MenACWY control vaccine. Trial participants were enrolled by age into 18-55, 56-69 and 70-plus year subgroups, with roughly 150, 30 and 60 TCR-sequenced participants respectively.

Results and caveats for the whole study, not just this receptor: Only six AZD1222 recipients were SARS-CoV-2 seropositive at baseline, limiting conclusions about previously exposed vaccinees. Vaccine-associated CD4 TCRs spanned the whole spike protein, with dominant responses in regions 160-218 and 743-854. Participants were mostly white British, with more females than males. The authors suggested clonal diversity may have been underestimated. In the small 56-69-year group, the increase in depth fell short of significance, most likely because of low power. A significant rise in spike-specific TCR breadth and depth was observed after two AZD1222 doses relative to day 0 and relative to MenACWY recipients. Because no samples from the day 14 peak response were available, repertoires could be characterized only after the peak T cell response. Reportedly, close to half of the unique spike-specific TCRs recognized epitopes lying outside the regions that are mutated in the B.1.351 and B.1.1.7 variants.

The time point label, as the study defines it: about 28 days (+/-7) after the second vaccine dose. AZD1222 recipients given second doses at about 4 weeks or at about 12 weeks were pooled, since spike-specific TCR depth and breadth were not found to differ between the two schedules. Samples from vaccinated people were obtained from the UK trials COV001 and COV002, which included a single-blind randomized controlled phase 2/3 trial of AZD1222 (ChAdOx1 nCoV-19) in healthy adults. For TCRbeta chain sequencing, PBMC samples were collected from trial participants at day 0 and at day 28 after the second dose. Germline trimming: 6 bases from V, 0 bases from J; junction bases outside gene matches: 5. Including cysteine and phenylalanine, the CDR3 has 14 amino acids. CDR3 DNA only is kept here, 42 bases in frame from base 1. In the germline V gene (reference sequence), CDR1 corresponds to MNHNY and CDR2 to SVGAGI.

The CDR3 regions of human TCRbeta chains were analyzed by immunosequencing. Per the authors' processing: Repertoire TCRs were matched against a reference library of SARS-CoV-2-specific TCRs generated with the MIRA antigen-specificity platform. Breadth meant the fraction of unique TCRs that were SARS-CoV-2-associated, whereas depth meant the fraction of total T cells that were SARS-CoV-2-associated. Using the MIRA data, every spike-specific TCR was mapped to the spike region that the TCR reacted to and assigned to either a CD4 or a CD8 class. Log10-transformed breadth and depth values were compared by one-way ANOVA with Sidak's multiple comparisons tests. TCRdb stores this immuneACCESS table with in-frame sequences only. Part of the clones is absent; in the studies checked, under half of the shortfall reflects unresolved V genes, and no reason is known for the rest. The V and J calls and clone size come from that table; D and trimming were worked out from the DNA. This sample has over 130,000 clones in its table, and approximately 90% of those were observed once. Less than 5% of the sample is held by the ten biggest clonotypes.

A remark on this clone: Its antigen is currently not known. Within one base of it there is no much larger clone, and no base qualities were kept.

Sequencing was performed on peripheral blood, taken 28 days after the second AZD1222 dose. Rearrangement joined TRBV6-6 to TRBJ2-7; 7 nucleotides in the junction match TRBD1. The sequence derives from an adult who received the AZD1222 COVID-19 vaccine. DNA sequence: TGTGCCAGCAGGAGGGACAGAAACTCCTACGAGCAGTACTTC. This yields the protein CASRRDRNSYEQYF.